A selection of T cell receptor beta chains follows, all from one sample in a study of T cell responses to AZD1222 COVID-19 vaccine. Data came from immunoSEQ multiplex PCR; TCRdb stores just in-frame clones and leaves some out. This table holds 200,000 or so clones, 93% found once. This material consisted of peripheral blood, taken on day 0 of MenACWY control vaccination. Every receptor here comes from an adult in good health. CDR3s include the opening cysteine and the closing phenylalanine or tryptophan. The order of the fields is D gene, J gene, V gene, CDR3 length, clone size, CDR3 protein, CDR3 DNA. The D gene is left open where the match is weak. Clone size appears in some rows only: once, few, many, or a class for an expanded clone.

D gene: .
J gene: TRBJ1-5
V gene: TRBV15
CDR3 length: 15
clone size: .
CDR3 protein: CATSREPNSNQPQHF
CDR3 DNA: TGTGCCACCAGCAGAGAGCCGAATAGCAATCAGCCCCAGCATTTT

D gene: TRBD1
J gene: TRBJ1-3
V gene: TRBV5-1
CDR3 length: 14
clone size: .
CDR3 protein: CASGTGGFGNTIYF
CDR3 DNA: TGCGCCAGCGGGACAGGGGGCTTCGGAAACACCATATATTTT

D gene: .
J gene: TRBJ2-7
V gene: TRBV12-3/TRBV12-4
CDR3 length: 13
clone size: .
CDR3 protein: CASSSPSGNEQYF
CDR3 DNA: TGTGCCAGCAGTTCCCCAAGCGGCAACGAGCAGTACTTC

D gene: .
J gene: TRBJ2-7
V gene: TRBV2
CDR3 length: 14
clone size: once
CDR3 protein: CASTPGGRAPEQYF
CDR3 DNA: TGTGCCAGCACTCCTGGGGGCAGGGCCCCCGAGCAGTACTTC

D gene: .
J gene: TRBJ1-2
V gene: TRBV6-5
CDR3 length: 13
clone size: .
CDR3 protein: CASSYGNRYGYTF
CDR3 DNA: TGTGCCAGCAGTTACGGCAATCGCTATGGCTACACCTTC

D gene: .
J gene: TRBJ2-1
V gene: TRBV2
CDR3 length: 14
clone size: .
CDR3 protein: CASSVEQVNNEQFF
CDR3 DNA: TGTGCCAGCAGTGTAGAACAGGTTAACAATGAGCAGTTCTTC

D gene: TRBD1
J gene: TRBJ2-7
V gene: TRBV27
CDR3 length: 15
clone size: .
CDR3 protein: CASSSPGTGKYEQYF
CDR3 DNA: TGTGCCAGCAGTTCCCCCGGGACAGGGAAATACGAGCAGTACTTC

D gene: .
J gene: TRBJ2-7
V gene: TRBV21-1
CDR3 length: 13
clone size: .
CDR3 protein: CASSTRGMYEQYF
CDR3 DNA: TGTGCCAGCAGCACTAGGGGTATGTACGAGCAGTACTTC

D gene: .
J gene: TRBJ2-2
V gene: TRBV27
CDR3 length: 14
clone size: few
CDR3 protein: CASSIVASTGELFF
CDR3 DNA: TGTGCCAGCAGTATAGTAGCTAGCACCGGGGAGCTGTTTTTT

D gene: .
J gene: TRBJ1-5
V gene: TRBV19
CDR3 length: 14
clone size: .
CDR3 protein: CASSIDGLNQPQHF
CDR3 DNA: TGTGCCAGTAGTATAGATGGGTTAAATCAGCCCCAGCATTTT

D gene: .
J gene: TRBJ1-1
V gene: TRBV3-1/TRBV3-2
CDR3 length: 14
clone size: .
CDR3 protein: CASSPDSGHTEAFF
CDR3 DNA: TGTGCCAGCAGCCCCGACTCCGGGCACACTGAAGCTTTCTTT

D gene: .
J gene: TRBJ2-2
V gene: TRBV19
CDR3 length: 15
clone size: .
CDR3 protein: CASKWRQVNTGELFF
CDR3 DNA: TGTGCCAGTAAATGGAGACAGGTGAACACCGGGGAGCTGTTTTTT

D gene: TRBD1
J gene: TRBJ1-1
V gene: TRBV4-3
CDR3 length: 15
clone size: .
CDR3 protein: CASSQDLGQDNEAFF
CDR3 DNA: TGCGCCAGCAGCCAAGATCTGGGACAGGATAATGAAGCTTTCTTT

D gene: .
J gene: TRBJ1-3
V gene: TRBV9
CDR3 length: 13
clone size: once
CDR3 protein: CASSPPSGNTIYF
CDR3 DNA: TGTGCCAGCAGCCCCCCTAGTGGAAACACCATATATTTT

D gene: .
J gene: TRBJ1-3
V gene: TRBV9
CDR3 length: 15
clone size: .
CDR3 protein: CASSVVPDSGNTIYF
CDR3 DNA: TGTGCCAGCAGCGTAGTGCCGGACTCTGGAAACACCATATATTTT

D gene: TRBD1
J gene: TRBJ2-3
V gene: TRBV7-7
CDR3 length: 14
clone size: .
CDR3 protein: CASSLGGLGNAQYF
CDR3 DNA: TGTGCTAGCAGCTTAGGGGGCTTGGGTAATGCGCAGTATTTT

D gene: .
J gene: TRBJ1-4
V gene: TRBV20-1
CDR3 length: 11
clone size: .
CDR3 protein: CSTGDGEKLFF
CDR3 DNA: TGCAGTACCGGGGATGGAGAAAAACTGTTTTTT

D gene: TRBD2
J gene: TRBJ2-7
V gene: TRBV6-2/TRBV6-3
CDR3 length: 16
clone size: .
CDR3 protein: CASSYPPGLVVHEQYF
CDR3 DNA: TGTGCCAGCAGTTACCCTCCGGGACTAGTGGTACACGAGCAGTACTTC

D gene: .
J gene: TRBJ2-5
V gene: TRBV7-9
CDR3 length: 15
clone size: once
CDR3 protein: CASSLGSQGIETQYF
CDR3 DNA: TGTGCCAGCAGCTTAGGGTCACAGGGTATAGAGACCCAGTACTTC

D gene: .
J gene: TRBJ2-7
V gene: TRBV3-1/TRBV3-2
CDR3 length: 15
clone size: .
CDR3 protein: CASSQGTSSSYEQYF
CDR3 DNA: TGTGCCAGCAGCCAAGGCACATCCTCCTCCTACGAGCAGTACTTC

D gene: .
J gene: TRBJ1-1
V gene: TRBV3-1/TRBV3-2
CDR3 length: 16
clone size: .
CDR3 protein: CASTLRRRFGITEAFF
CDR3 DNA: TGTGCCAGCACCCTAAGGAGGCGGTTCGGGATCACTGAAGCTTTCTTT